The 25 T cell receptor beta chains presented below share a single source sample, sequenced in a study of blood T cell repertoires in COVID-19. Only in-frame clones appear in the TCRdb table, and some are missing; sequencing was by immunoSEQ multiplex PCR. This repertoire shows 150,000 to 200,000 clones, approximately 86% found once; its top ten account for around 8.3%. Sequences were obtained from peripheral blood. Receptors originate from a man aged 60 to 69 with acute or convalescent COVID-19.

The rearrangement uses TRBV28 and TRBJ1-4; D is perhaps TRBD1 (5 bases). The CDR3 extends over 14 amino acids. V was cut by 3 bases and J by 2 bases, with 7 bases left in between. In germline, CDR1 is MDHEN, CDR2 SYDVKM. For the CDR3, the DNA is TGTGCCAGCAGTTTGGGGGGGACTAATGAAAAACTGTTTTTT. It is translated as CASSLGGTNEKLFF.

The V call is TRBV11-2, the J call TRBJ1-4; D might be TRBD1 (5 bases). The CDR3 spans 15 residues. V shed 6 bases and J shed 7 bases, with 18 bases lying between them. Germline CDR1 reads SGHAT; CDR2 reads FQNNGV. This chain's CDR3 is CASRQAGKEGEKLFF. DNA of the CDR3: TGTGCCAGCAGACAGGCGGGAAAAGAGGGTGAAAAACTGTTTTTT.

The genes are TRBV5-1 and TRBJ2-2, with D possibly being TRBD1 (6 bases). The CDR3 covers 16 residues. Trimming pared 1 base from V and 1 base from J, leaving 11 bases between. Looked up from germline, CDR1 is SGHRS and CDR2 is YFSETQ. The CDR3 loop is CASSLWQGRNTGELFF. Here the CDR3 DNA reads TGCGCCAGCAGCTTGTGGCAGGGGCGGAACACCGGGGAGCTGTTTTTT.

The chain uses TRBV12-3 or TRBV12-4 and TRBJ1-2; D is unresolved. This CDR3 has 12 residues. V shed 3 bases and J shed 8 bases, with 10 bases lying between them. Written as DNA, the CDR3 is TGTGCCAGCAGTTTTTACCAGGCGGGCTACACCTTC. As protein: CASSFYQAGYTF.

The chain couples TRBV14 to TRBJ1-1; TRBD1 might be the D (5 bases). The ends were cut back, 5 bases at V and 3 bases at J, with 10 bases in the middle. This CDR3 has 13 amino acids. Germline V gene data show CDR1 as SGHDN and CDR2 as FVKESK. The CDR3 here is CASSLTEDTEAFF. The CDR3 DNA is TGTGCCAGCAGCTTGACAGAGGACACTGAAGCTTTCTTT.

The chain links TRBV4-1 to TRBJ1-6; 7 bases match TRBD1. Germline CDR1 is MGHRA and CDR2 is YSYEKL. Losses at the gene ends were 3 bases for V and 5 bases for J; bases not matched to a gene: 4. CDR3 length equals 15 residues. CDR3 sequence: CASSHRDRDNSPLHF. The CDR3 bases are TGCGCCAGCAGCCACCGGGACAGAGATAATTCACCCCTCCACTTT.

The V gene is TRBV7-3, the J gene TRBJ2-2, with 13 bases matching TRBD2. The CDR3 is 15 residues long. Germline-derived CDR1 and CDR2 are SGHTA and FQGTGA. With V trimmed by 5 bases and J by 5 bases, 2 bases remained unmatched. CDR3 sequence (DNA): TGTGCCAGCAGCCCGGGACTAGCGGGGACCGGGGAGCTGTTTTTT. Its translation is CASSPGLAGTGELFF.

This clone was recorded once. The CDR3 region is CASTRGWGENNEQFF. CDR3 bases: TGTGCCAGCACCCGAGGTTGGGGAGAAAACAATGAGCAGTTCTTC. The V and J genes are TRBV2 and TRBJ2-1; TRBD2 is a possible D gene (5 bases). Germline lookup yields CDR1 SNHLY and CDR2 FYNNEI. The CDR3 length is 15 residues. V was shortened by 7 bases and J by 5 bases, with 18 bases between the two germline ends.

A note on this clone: One end of the junction is discordant with germline, which a read error may explain. The chain carries TRBV7-7 and TRBJ2-3; 14 positions match TRBD2. Germline V gene data show CDR1 as SSHAT and CDR2 as FNYEAQ (reference sequence). The CDR3 length is 17 residues. The CDR3 protein is CASSLSWTSGRRNTQYF. For the CDR3, the DNA is TGTGCTAGCAGCTTATCCTGGACTAGCGGGAGGAGGAATACGCAGTATTTT.

V gene TRBV7-6 combines with J gene TRBJ1-3, with TRBD1 as a possible D gene (5 bases). The CDR3 runs to 16 residues. Trimming stripped 5 bases from V and 0 bases from J, with 14 bases between. Germline loops: CDR1 SGHVS, CDR2 FNYEAQ. The DNA for the CDR3 is TGTGCCAGCAGCCCAGGAGGGGCAGTCTCTGGAAACACCATATATTTT. This translates into CASSPGGAVSGNTIYF.

This clone was counted once. In nucleotides, the CDR3 is TGTGCCAGCTCTTCAGGACGGGAAAATGAAAAACTGTTTTTT. This gives the protein CASSSGRENEKLFF. This sequence joins TRBV18 and TRBJ1-4; D is unresolved. The V gene's germline CDR1 is KGHSH and CDR2 LQKENI. The CDR3 totals 14 residues. The V end lost 6 bases, the J end lost 5 bases, and 13 bases lay between the germline ends.

The V and J genes are TRBV11-2 and TRBJ2-4, with D uncertain. There are 11 residues in the CDR3. V lost 5 bases and J 5 bases, leaving 4 bases between the germline ends. Germline-derived CDR1 and CDR2 are SGHAT and FQNNGV. CDR3 sequence: CASSLQNIQYF. For the CDR3, the DNA is TGTGCCAGCAGCCTCCAAAACATTCAGTACTTC.

The chain links TRBV6-1 to TRBJ1-4; TRBD1 aligns across 8 bases. With 3 bases clipped from V and 8 bases from J, the junction kept 2 bases outside the gene matches. CDR1 is MNHNS and CDR2 is SASEGT in the germline V gene. This CDR3 is 13 amino acids long. The CDR3 DNA follows: TGTGCCAGCAGTGACAGGGGGCAGGAAAAACTGTTTTTT. Residues: CASSDRGQEKLFF.

Written as DNA, the CDR3 is TGTGCCAGTAGTATTAACAGGGGGAATGGCTACACCTTC. Its protein is CASSINRGNGYTF. The chain has TRBV19 and TRBJ1-2; 8 nucleotides agree with TRBD1. The germline V gene has CDR1 LNHDA and CDR2 SQIVND (reference sequence). The CDR3 totals 13 residues. The V and J ends lost 3 bases and 6 bases, in that order; junction bases with no gene match: 3.

The rearrangement uses TRBV4-2 and TRBJ2-1; D might be TRBD2 (5 bases). The CDR3 has 15 residues. V dropped 0 bases and J dropped 3 bases, with 9 bases sitting between them. Germline V gives CDR1 LGHNA, CDR2 YNFKEQ. The CDR3 sequence: CASSQDPRDYNEQFF. The CDR3 bases are TGTGCCAGCAGCCAAGATCCCCGGGACTACAATGAGCAGTTCTTC.

Points on this clone: An end of the junction differs from the germline gene, which may be a read error. The rearrangement joins TRBV7-7 to TRBJ2-5; 9 bases map to TRBD2. This CDR3 spans 14 amino acids. Germline V gene lookup returns CDR1 SSHAT and CDR2 FNYEAQ (reference sequence). This CDR3 reads CASSRTSAVETQYF. The CDR3 DNA is TGTGCTAGCAGCCGGACTAGCGCGGTAGAGACCCAGTACTTC.

The chain has TRBV28 and TRBJ1-5; D might be TRBD1 (5 bases). V was trimmed by 6 bases and J by 3 bases, leaving 12 bases between them. In germline, CDR1 is MDHEN, CDR2 SYDVKM. The CDR3 has 14 residues. In DNA form, the CDR3 reads TGTGCCAGCAGGCCCGGACAATTCAATCAGCCCCAGCATTTT. This gives the protein CASRPGQFNQPQHF.

This chain uses TRBV18 with TRBJ1-1, with D perhaps TRBD1 (5 bases). V was trimmed by 3 bases and J by 4 bases, leaving 18 bases between them. The CDR3 has 16 residues. Germline-derived CDR1 and CDR2 are KGHSH and LQKENI. CDR3 region: CASSPRSLGVGTEAFF. The DNA for the CDR3 is TGTGCCAGCTCACCTCGGAGCTTAGGGGTGGGCACTGAAGCTTTCTTT.

This clone was counted a single time. The V call is TRBV24-1, the J call TRBJ2-1, with 14 bases identical to TRBD2. The germline CDR1 and CDR2 sequences are KGHDR and SFDVKD. CDR3 length equals 14 residues. Losses at the gene ends were 7 bases for V and 13 bases for J; bases not matched to a gene: 8. In DNA, the CDR3 is TGTGCCACCAGCCCCCCGGGACTAGCGGGAGAACAGTTCTTC. Translation: CATSPPGLAGEQFF.

The V and J genes are TRBV24-1 and TRBJ1-5; D is unresolved. Trimming removed 4 bases at V and 4 bases at J, with 4 bases between. In germline, CDR1 is KGHDR, CDR2 SFDVKD. The CDR3 totals 12 residues. Here the CDR3 DNA reads TGTGCCACCAGTGACACTAATCAGCCCCAGCATTTT. It is translated as CATSDTNQPQHF.

Concerning this clone itself: With a much larger clone just one base away, this may be a read error. Other nucleotide sequences in the sample specify the same CDR3. The chain uses TRBV3-1 (or the pseudogene TRBV3-2) and TRBJ1-5, with unresolved D. Germline CDR1 and CDR2: LGHDT and YNNKEL (reference sequence). V lost 0 bases to trimming and J lost 4 bases, with 7 bases between them. The CDR3 spans 14 residues. The CDR3 DNA reads as TGTGCCAGCAGCCAAGATGGAGGGAATCAGCCCCAGCATTTT. Translated, it gives CASSQDGGNQPQHF.

J is TRBJ1-1 and V is TRBV5-5; the D gene is possibly TRBD1 (6 bases). The CDR3 loop spans 13 amino acids. The germline V gene has CDR1 SGHKS and CDR2 YYEKEE (reference sequence). V dropped 5 bases and J dropped 4 bases, with 12 bases sitting between them. CDR3 region: CASSHRVGTEAFF. In DNA form, the CDR3 reads TGTGCCAGCAGTCACAGGGTTGGCACTGAAGCTTTCTTT.

This clone has more than one count but fewer than ten. The chain recombines TRBV6-6 with TRBJ2-5; D ambiguous. The CDR3 length is 13 residues. V was trimmed by 2 bases and J by 4 bases, leaving 8 bases between them. Germline-derived CDR1 and CDR2 are MNHNY and SVGAGI (reference sequence). CDR3 coding DNA: TGTGCCAGCAGTTACGTCCTAGGAGAGACCCAGTACTTC. This codes for CASSYVLGETQYF.

This clone was found once. This CDR3 is CASRQGGDEAFF. CDR3 in DNA: TGTGCCAGCCGACAGGGAGGAGATGAAGCTTTCTTT. The V gene is TRBV6-5, the J gene TRBJ1-1; 7 bases map to TRBD1. The CDR3 loop spans 12 amino acids. The V and J ends lost 8 bases and 7 bases, in that order; junction bases with no gene match: 7. CDR1 and CDR2 (germline): MNHEY, SVGAGI.

This clone was observed a few times. V gene TRBV28 combines with J gene TRBJ1-5, with D perhaps matching TRBD1 (5 bases). Per the germline V gene, CDR1 is MDHEN and CDR2 is SYDVKM. The length of the CDR3 is 14 residues. The germline V and J ends were trimmed by 5 bases and 6 bases, with 14 bases remaining between them. CDR3 amino acids: CASSAAGERQPQHF. CDR3 DNA: TGTGCCAGCAGTGCGGCGGGGGAACGTCAGCCCCAGCATTTT. Based on the CDR3 plus reference TRBV28 and TRBJ1-5, the full variable domain is DVKVTQSSRYLVKRTGEKVFLECVQDMDHENMFWYRQDPGLGLRLIYFSYDVKMKEKGDIPEGYSVSREKKERFSLILESASTNQTSMYLCASSAAGERQPQHFGDGTRLSIL.